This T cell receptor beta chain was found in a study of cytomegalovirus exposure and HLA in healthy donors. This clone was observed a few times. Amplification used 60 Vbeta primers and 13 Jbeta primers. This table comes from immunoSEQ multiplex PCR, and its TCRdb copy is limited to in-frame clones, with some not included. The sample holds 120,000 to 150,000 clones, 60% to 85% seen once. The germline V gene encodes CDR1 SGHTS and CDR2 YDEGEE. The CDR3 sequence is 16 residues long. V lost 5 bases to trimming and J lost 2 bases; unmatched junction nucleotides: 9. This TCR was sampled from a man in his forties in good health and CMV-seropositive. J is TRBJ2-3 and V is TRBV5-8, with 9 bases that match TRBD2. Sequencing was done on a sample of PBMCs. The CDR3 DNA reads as TGTGCCAGCAGTCCCTGGACTAGCGAGCACACAGATACGCAGTATTTT. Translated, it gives CASSPWTSEHTDTQYF.